This TCR beta chain was recovered during a study of vaccination and CD4 T cells after COVID-19. Findings of the study overall: Going from about 20 to 38, median SARS-CoV-2-reactive clonotypes did not rise significantly.

On this clonotype itself: The target antigen is unknown.

From germline, CDR1 is DFQATT and CDR2 SNEGSKA (reference sequence). There are 17 residues in the CDR3. The V and J ends lost 5 bases and 0 bases, in that order; junction bases with no gene match: 15. Cultured CD4+ T-cell DNA underwent Oncomine TCR Beta short-read sequencing. Genomic DNA was isolated from cultured CD4+ T cells. TCRdb passed the PCR reads through MiXCR, listing each CDR3 protein once. The sample yields over 25,000 distinct CDR3 sequences, under 75% seen once. Treatment in this sample: approximately 9-day PBMC culture with coronavirus spike peptide pools or control peptides (ViraFEST assay). After around 10 days of culture, CD4+ T cells were negatively selected.

The clonotype originates from a human donor who received a COVID-19 vaccine. Sequences were derived from CD4+ T cells from blood, cultured in vitro, sampled after SARS-CoV-2 vaccination. The gene calls are TRBV20-1 and TRBJ2-7; 8 bases line up with TRBD2. The CDR3 sequence: CSAGPRGLANPSYEQYF. The CDR3 coding sequence is TGCAGTGCTGGACCGAGAGGACTAGCAAACCCCTCCTACGAGCAGTACTTC.